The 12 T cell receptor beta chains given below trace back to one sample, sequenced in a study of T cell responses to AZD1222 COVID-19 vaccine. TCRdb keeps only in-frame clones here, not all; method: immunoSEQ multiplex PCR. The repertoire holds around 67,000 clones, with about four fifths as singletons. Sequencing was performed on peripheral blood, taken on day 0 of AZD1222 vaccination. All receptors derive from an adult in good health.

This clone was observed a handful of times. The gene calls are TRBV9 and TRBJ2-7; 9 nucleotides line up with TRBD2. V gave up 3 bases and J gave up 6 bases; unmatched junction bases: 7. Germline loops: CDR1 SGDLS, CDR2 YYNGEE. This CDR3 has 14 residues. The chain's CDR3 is CASSAWTSAIEQYF. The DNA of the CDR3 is TGTGCCAGCAGCGCCTGGACTAGCGCGATCGAGCAGTACTTC.

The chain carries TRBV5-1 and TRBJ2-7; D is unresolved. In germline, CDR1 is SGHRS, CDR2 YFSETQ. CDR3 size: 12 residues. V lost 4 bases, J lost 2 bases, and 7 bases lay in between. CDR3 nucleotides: TGCGCCAGCAGCCAAAGAGCCTACGAGCAGTACTTC. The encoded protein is CASSQRAYEQYF.

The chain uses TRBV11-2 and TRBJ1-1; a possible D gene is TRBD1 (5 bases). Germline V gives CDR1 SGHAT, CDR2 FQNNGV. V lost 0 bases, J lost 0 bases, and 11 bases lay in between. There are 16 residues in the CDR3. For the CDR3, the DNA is TGTGCCAGCAGCTTAGATAAGACAGTTATGAACACTGAAGCTTTCTTT. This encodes CASSLDKTVMNTEAFF.

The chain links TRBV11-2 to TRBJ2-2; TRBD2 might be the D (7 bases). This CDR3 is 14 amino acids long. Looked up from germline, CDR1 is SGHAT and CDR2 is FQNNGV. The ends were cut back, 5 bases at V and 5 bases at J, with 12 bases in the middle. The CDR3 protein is CASSRGAGTGELFF. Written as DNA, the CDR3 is TGTGCCAGCAGCCGGGGGGCGGGGACCGGGGAGCTGTTTTTT.

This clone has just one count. The CDR3 loop is CASSYSLAASTDTQYF. CDR3 coding DNA: TGTGCCAGCAGTTACTCGCTAGCGGCTAGCACAGATACGCAGTATTTT. The J gene is TRBJ2-3, the V gene TRBV6-5, with 7 positions matching TRBD2. The CDR3 loop spans 16 amino acids. V shed 0 bases, J shed 0 bases, and the junction held 3 bases outside the gene matches. The germline V gene has CDR1 MNHEY and CDR2 SVGAGI.

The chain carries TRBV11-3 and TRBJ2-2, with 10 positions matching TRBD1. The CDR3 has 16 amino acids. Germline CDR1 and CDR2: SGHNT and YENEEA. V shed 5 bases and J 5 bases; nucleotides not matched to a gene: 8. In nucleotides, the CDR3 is TGTGCCAGCAGCCTACTCCAGGGACAGGGGACCGGGGAGCTGTTTTTT. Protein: CASSLLQGQGTGELFF.

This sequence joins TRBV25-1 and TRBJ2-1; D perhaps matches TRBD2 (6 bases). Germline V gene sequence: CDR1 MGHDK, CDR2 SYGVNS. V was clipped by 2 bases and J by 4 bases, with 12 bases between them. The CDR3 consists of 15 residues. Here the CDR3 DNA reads TGTGCCAGCAGTGAAACTGGGGGGATGTACAATGAGCAGTTCTTC. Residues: CASSETGGMYNEQFF.

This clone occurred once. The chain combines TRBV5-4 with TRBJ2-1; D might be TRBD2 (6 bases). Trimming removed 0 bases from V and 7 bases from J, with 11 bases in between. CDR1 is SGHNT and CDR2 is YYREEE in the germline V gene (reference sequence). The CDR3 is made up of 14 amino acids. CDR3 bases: TGTGCCAGCAGCTTGGAGGCAGGGAGGAATGAGCAGTTCTTC. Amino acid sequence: CASSLEAGRNEQFF.

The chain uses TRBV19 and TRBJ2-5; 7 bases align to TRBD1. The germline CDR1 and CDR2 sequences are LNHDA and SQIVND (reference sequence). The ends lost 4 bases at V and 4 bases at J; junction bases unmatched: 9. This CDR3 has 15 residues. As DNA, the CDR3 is TGTGCCAGTAGTAATGGACAGGAATTGCGAGAGACCCAGTACTTC. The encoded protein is CASSNGQELRETQYF.

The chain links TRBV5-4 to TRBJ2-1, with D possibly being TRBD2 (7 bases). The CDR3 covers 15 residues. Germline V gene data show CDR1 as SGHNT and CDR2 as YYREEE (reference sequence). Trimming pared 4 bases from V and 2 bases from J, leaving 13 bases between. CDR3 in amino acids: CASSQVGGPYNEQFF. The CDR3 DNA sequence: TGTGCCAGCAGCCAAGTCGGGGGGCCCTACAATGAGCAGTTCTTC.

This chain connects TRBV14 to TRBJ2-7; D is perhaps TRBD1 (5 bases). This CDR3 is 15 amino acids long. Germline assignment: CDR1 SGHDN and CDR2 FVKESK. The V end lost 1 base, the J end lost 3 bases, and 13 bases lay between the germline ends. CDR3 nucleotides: TGTGCCAGCAGCCAAGTAAGGGCCAGGGTCTACGAGCAGTACTTC. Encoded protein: CASSQVRARVYEQYF.

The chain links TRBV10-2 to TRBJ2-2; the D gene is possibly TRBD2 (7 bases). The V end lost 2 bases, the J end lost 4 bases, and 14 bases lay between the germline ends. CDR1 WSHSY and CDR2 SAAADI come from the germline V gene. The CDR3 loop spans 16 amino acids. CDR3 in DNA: TGCGCCAGCAGTGAGGAGGGCGGGGGCGGCACCGGGGAGCTGTTTTTT. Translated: CASSEEGGGGTGELFF.